The 6 T cell receptor beta chains below were found in one sample sequenced in a study of T-cell memory formation after mild COVID-19. TCRdb fed the 5' RACE reads into MiXCR, producing one record per CDR3 protein. The table shows about 440,000 distinct CDR3 sequences, with 15% to 25% occurring only once. Specimen: PBMCs or a T cell subset sorted from them (not recorded which). Receptors originate from an adult woman who had mild COVID-19 (a few samples of this study predate the infection). Cell type and time point are not known.

The chain uses TRBV7-9 and TRBJ1-2; no definite D call. V was pared by 5 bases and J by 1 base, with 11 bases between. Germline V lookup: CDR1 SEHNR, CDR2 FQNEAQ (reference sequence). The CDR3 is 14 amino acids. The CDR3 nucleotides are TGTGCCAGCAGCCTCCTTAGAGATAACTATGGCTACACCTTC. Translating it yields CASSLLRDNYGYTF.

This clonotype occurred a few times. J is TRBJ2-5 and V is TRBV4-2; 8 nucleotides match TRBD2. This CDR3 is built from 18 residues. Germline V CDR1 and CDR2: LGHNA, YNFKEQ. V lost 0 bases and J lost 1; bases outside the gene matches: 10. CDR3 sequence (DNA): TGTGCCAGCAGCCAAGATAGCTCCGCGGGGGGCGCCCAAGAGACCCAGTACTTC. Translating gives CASSQDSSAGGAQETQYF.

This clonotype turned up a few times. The V gene is TRBV7-8, the J gene TRBJ2-1; D might be TRBD1 or TRBD2, each matching 5 bases. The CDR3 totals 16 residues. Germline CDR1 is SGHVS and CDR2 is FQNEAQ. Trimming pared 8 bases from V and 1 base from J, leaving 18 bases between. In DNA form, the CDR3 reads TGTGCCAGCTCCCAGGGAGAAGGTGCGTCCTACAATGAGCAGTTCTTC. It yields the protein CASSQGEGASYNEQFF.

V usage is TRBV7-9 and J usage is TRBJ1-1; D gene unclear. Between the trimmed V and J ends, which lost 4 bases and 7 bases, there was a span of 10 bases. This CDR3 has 12 amino acids. From germline, CDR1 is SEHNR and CDR2 FQNEAQ (reference sequence). The CDR3 DNA reads TGTGCCAGCAGCTCGGCCGTCCGTGAAGCTTTCTTT. Encoded protein: CASSSAVREAFF. Looking up the rest from reference TRBV7-9 and TRBJ1-1 gives the full variable domain: DTGVSQNPRHKITKRGQNVTFRCDPISEHNRLYWYRQTLGQGPEFLTYFQNEAQLEKSRLLSDRFSAERPKGSFSTLEIQRTEQGDSAMYLCASSSAVREAFFGQGTRLTVV.

The genes are TRBV20-1 and TRBJ1-4, with TRBD1 as a possible D gene (6 bases). The CDR3 consists of 13 residues. V was trimmed by 3 bases and J by 8 bases, leaving 13 bases between them. The germline V gene encodes CDR1 DFQATT and CDR2 SNEGSKA (reference sequence). The CDR3: CSASRTVEEKLFF. CDR3 nucleotide sequence: TGCAGTGCTAGCCGGACAGTAGAGGAAAAACTGTTTTTT.

This clonotype appeared a few times. The chain is built from TRBV11-2 and TRBJ1-1; TRBD1 might be the D (6 bases). This CDR3 has 15 residues. The V gene's germline CDR1 is SGHAT and CDR2 FQNNGV. The V end was cut by 7 bases, the J end by 1 base, with 16 bases between. CDR3 residues: CASIRWGGRNTEAFF. The CDR3 nucleotides are TGTGCCAGCATACGCTGGGGGGGCCGGAACACTGAAGCTTTCTTT.